Below are 5 T cell receptor beta chains sequenced from a single sample in a study of T cell responses to AZD1222 COVID-19 vaccine. Clones were sequenced by immunoSEQ multiplex PCR, and TCRdb holds only the in-frame ones, with some missing. The table shows 70,000 to 80,000 clones, with about nine tenths occurring only once. The sequencing here drew on peripheral blood, taken on day 0 of AZD1222 vaccination. The source of these receptors is an adult in good health.

The V gene is TRBV10-2, the J gene TRBJ1-5, with 9 positions matching TRBD1. The V segment lost 6 bases and the J segment 4 bases; nucleotides outside the gene matches: 10. The CDR3 runs to 16 residues. Germline CDR1 is WSHSY and CDR2 is SAAADI. The CDR3 sequence is CASSPGTGPGNQPQHF. DNA of the CDR3: TGCGCCAGCAGCCCCGGGACAGGGCCGGGGAATCAGCCCCAGCATTTT.

The chain joins TRBV5-4 to TRBJ2-3; D may correspond to TRBD1 or TRBD2 (5 bases each). The CDR3 length is 14 residues. CDR1 is SGHNT, CDR2 YYREEE, per germline (reference sequence). V was clipped by 0 bases and J by 3 bases, with 8 bases between them. In DNA, the CDR3 is TGTGCCAGCAGCTTGGATGGGGGAACAGATACGCAGTATTTT. Translated: CASSLDGGTDTQYF.

This chain connects TRBV7-9 to TRBJ2-5; possibly TRBD1 for D (6 bases). The CDR3 runs to 13 residues. Germline V gene data show CDR1 as SEHNR and CDR2 as FQNEAQ (reference sequence). Trimming removed 4 bases from V and 5 bases from J, with 11 bases in between. The CDR3 protein is CASSSGVGETQYF. The DNA of the CDR3 is TGTGCCAGCAGCTCAGGGGTTGGGGAGACCCAGTACTTC.

This chain connects TRBV5-8 to TRBJ2-5; 10 bases map to TRBD1. Trimming cost V 2 bases and J 4 bases; bases outside gene matches: 8. This CDR3 contains 16 residues. CDR1 and CDR2 from the germline V gene are SGHTS and YDEGEE. The CDR3 is CASSLLRDRGRETQYF. The CDR3 coding sequence is TGTGCCAGCAGCTTACTCCGGGACAGGGGTCGAGAGACCCAGTACTTC.

This clone was recorded a few times. J is TRBJ1-3 and V is TRBV20-1; no clear D gene. V lost 3 bases and J 2 bases, leaving 2 bases between the germline ends. Germline V gene sequence: CDR1 DFQATT, CDR2 SNEGSKA (reference sequence). This CDR3 spans 11 amino acids. CDR3 coding DNA: TGCAGTGCTAGGCCTGGAAACACCATATATTTT. It translates to CSARPGNTIYF.